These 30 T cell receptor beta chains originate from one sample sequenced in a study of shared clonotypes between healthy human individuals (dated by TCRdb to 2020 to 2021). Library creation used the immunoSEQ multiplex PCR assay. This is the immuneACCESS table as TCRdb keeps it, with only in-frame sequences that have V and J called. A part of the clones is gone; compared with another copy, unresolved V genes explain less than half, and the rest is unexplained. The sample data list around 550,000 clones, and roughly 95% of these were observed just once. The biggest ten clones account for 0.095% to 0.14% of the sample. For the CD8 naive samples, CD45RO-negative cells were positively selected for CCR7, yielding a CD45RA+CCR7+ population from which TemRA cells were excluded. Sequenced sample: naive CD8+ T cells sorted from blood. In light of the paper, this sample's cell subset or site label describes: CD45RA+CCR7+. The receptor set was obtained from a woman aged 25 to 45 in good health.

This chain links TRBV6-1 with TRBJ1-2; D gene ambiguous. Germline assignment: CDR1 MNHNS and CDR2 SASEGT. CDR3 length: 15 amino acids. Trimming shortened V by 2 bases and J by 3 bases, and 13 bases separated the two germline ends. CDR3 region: CASSELAGLYYGYTF. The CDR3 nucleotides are TGTGCCAGCAGTGAACTCGCCGGGCTGTACTATGGCTACACCTTC.

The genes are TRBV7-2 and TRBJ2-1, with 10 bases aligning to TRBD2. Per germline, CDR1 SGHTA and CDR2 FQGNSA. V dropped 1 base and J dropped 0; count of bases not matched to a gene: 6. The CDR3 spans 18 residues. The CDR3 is CASSLVTSGLSSYNEQFF. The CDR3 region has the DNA TGTGCCAGCAGCTTAGTGACTAGCGGGTTGAGCTCCTACAATGAGCAGTTCTTC.

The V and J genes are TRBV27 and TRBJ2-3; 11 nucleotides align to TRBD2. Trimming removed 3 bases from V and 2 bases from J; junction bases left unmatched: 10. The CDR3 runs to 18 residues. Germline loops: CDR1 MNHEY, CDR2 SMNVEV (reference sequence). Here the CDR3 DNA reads TGTGCCAGCAGTTTTTTAGCGGGAGGGATATTGCCCACAGATACGCAGTATTTT. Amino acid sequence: CASSFLAGGILPTDTQYF.

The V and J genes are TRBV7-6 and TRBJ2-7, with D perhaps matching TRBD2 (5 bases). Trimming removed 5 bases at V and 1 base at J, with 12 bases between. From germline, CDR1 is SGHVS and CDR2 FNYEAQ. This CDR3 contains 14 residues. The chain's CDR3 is CASSTDLFSYEQYF. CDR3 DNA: TGTGCCAGCAGCACGGACTTATTTTCCTACGAGCAGTACTTC.

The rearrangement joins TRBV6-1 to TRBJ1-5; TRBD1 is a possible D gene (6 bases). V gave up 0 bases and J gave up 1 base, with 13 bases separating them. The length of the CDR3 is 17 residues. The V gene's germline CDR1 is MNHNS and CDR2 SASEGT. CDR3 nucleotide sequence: TGTGCCAGCAGTGAAGCGAGGGGGGCCCGAAGCAATCAGCCCCAGCATTTT. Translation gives CASSEARGARSNQPQHF.

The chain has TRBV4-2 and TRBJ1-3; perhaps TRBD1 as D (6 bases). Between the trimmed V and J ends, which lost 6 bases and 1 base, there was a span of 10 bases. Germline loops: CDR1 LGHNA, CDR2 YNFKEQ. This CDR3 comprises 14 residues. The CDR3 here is CASSSGDSGNTIYF. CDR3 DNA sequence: TGTGCCAGCAGTTCAGGGGATTCTGGAAACACCATATATTTT.

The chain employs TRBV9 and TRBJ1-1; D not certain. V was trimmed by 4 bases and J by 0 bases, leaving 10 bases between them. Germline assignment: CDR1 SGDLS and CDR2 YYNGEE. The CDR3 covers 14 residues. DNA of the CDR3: TGTGCCAGCAGCCATGGTAAGGTGAACACTGAAGCTTTCTTT. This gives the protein CASSHGKVNTEAFF.

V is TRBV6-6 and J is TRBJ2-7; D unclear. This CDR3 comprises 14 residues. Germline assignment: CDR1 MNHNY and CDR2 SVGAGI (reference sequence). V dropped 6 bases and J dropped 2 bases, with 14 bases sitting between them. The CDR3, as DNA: TGTGCCAGCAGCCCCCTTGGCACGGCCTACGAGCAGTACTTC. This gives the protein CASSPLGTAYEQYF.

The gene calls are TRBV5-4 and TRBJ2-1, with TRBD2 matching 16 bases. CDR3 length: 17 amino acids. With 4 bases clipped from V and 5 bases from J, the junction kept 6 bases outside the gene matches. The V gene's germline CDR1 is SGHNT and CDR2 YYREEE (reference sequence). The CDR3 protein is CASSRGLAGGPNNEQFF. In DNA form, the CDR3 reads TGTGCCAGCAGCCGGGGACTAGCGGGAGGGCCTAACAATGAGCAGTTCTTC.

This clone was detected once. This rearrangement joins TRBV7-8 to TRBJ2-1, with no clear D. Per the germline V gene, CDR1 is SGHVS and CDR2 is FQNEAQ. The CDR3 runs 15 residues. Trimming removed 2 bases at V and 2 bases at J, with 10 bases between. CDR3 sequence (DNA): TGTGCCAGCAGCTTACCGGTCCAGACCTACAATGAGCAGTTCTTC. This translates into CASSLPVQTYNEQFF.

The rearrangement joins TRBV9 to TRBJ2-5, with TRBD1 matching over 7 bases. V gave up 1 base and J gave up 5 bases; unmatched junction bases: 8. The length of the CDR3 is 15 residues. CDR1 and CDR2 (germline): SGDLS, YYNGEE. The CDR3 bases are TGTGCCAGCAGCGTATCCCGGACAGGCGGGGAGACCCAGTACTTC. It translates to CASSVSRTGGETQYF. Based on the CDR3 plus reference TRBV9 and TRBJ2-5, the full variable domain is DSGVTQTPKHLITATGQRVTLRCSPRSGDLSVYWYQQSLDQGLQFLIQYYNGEERAKGNILERFSAQQFPDLHSELNLSSLELGDSALYFCASSVSRTGGETQYFGPGTRLLVL.

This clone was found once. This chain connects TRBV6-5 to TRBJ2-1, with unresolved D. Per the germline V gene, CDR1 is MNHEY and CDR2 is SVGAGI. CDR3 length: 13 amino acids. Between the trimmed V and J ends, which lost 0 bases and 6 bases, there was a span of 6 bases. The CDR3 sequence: CASSYSFGNEQFF. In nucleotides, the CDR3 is TGTGCCAGCAGTTACTCGTTCGGCAATGAGCAGTTCTTC.

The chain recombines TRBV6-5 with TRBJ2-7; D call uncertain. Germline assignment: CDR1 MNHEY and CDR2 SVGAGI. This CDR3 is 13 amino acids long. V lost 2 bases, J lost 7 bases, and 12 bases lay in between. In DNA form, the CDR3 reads TGTGCCAGCAGTTACGGAAGTGGGCGGGAGCAGTACTTC. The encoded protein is CASSYGSGREQYF.

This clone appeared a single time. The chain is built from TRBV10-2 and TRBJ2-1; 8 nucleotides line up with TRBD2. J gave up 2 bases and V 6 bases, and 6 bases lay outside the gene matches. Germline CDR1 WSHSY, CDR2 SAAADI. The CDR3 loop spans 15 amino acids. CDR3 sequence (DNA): TGCGCCAGCAGAAACATAGCGGGGACCTACAATGAGCAGTTCTTC. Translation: CASRNIAGTYNEQFF.

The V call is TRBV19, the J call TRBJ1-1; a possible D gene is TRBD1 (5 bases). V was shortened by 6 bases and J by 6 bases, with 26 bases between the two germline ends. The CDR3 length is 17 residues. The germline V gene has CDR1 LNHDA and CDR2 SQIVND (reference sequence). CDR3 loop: CASRNPPLFGGSAEAFF. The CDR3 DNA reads TGTGCCAGTAGAAATCCCCCTCTCTTCGGGGGATCTGCTGAAGCTTTCTTT.

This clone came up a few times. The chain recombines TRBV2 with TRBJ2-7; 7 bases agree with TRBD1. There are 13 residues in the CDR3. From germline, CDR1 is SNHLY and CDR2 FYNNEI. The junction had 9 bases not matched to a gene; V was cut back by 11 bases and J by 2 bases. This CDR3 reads CAGAEGATYEQYF. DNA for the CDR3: TGTGCCGGCGCCGAGGGGGCCACCTACGAGCAGTACTTC.

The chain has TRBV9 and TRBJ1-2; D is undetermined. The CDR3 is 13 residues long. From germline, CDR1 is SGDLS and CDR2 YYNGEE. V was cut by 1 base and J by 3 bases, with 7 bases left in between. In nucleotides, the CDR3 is TGTGCCAGCAGCGTACGGGAGGACTATGGCTACACCTTC. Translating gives CASSVREDYGYTF.

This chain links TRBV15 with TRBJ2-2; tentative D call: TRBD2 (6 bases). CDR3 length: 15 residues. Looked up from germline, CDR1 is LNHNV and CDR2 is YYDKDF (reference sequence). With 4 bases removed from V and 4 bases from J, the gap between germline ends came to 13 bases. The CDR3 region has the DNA TGTGCCACCAGCACATTCGGGACTCCCACCGGGGAGCTGTTTTTT. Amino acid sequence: CATSTFGTPTGELFF.

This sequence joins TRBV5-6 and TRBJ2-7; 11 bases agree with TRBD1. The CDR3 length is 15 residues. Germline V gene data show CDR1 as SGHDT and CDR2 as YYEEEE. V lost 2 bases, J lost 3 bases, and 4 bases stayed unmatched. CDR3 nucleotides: TGTGCCAGCAGCTTTCCGGGACAGGGGGACTACGAGCAGTACTTC. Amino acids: CASSFPGQGDYEQYF.

CDR3 loop: CASSSSGPYEQYF. The CDR3 DNA is TGTGCCAGCAGCTCTAGCGGTCCCTACGAGCAGTACTTC. This chain joins TRBV6-1 and TRBJ2-7, with 7 bases aligning to TRBD2. V gave up 6 bases and J gave up 2 bases; unmatched junction bases: 4. In germline, CDR1 is MNHNS, CDR2 SASEGT. There are 13 residues in the CDR3.

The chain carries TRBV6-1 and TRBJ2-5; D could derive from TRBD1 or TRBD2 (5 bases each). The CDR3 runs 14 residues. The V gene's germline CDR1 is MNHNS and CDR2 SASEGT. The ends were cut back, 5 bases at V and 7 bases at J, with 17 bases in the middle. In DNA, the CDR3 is TGTGCCAGCAGTCCGACAGCACCGAGGGGGACCCAGTACTTC. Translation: CASSPTAPRGTQYF.

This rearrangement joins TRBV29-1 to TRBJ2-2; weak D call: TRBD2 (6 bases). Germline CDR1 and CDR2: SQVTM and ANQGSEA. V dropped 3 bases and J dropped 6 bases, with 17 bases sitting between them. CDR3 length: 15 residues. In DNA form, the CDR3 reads TGCAGCGTTGATGGGGCGGGAACAGCTGCCGGGGAGCTGTTTTTT. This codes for CSVDGAGTAAGELFF.

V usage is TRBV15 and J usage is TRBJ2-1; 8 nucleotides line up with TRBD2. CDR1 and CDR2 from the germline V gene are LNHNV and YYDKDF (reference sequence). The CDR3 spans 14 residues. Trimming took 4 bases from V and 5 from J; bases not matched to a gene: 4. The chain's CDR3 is CATSKAGEDNEQFF. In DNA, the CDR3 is TGTGCCACCAGCAAAGCGGGAGAGGACAATGAGCAGTTCTTC.

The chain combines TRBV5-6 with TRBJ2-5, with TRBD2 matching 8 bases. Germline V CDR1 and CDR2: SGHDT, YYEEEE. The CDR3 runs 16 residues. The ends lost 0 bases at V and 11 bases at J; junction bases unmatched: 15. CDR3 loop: CASSLARRAGVGEQYF. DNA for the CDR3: TGTGCCAGCAGCTTGGCTCGTCGAGCGGGAGTGGGGGAGCAGTACTTC.

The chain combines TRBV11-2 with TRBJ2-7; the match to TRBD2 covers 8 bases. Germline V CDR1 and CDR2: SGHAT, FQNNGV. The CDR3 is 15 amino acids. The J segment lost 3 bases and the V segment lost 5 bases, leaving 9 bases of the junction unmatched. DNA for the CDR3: TGTGCCAGCAGCGACCAGCCTAGCGGGTACTACGAGCAGTACTTC. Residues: CASSDQPSGYYEQYF.

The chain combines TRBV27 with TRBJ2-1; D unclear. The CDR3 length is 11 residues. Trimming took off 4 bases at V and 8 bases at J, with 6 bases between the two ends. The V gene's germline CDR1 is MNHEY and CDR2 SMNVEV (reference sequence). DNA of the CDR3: TGTGCCAGCAGTTCCGGCTATGAGCAGTTCTTC. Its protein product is CASSSGYEQFF.

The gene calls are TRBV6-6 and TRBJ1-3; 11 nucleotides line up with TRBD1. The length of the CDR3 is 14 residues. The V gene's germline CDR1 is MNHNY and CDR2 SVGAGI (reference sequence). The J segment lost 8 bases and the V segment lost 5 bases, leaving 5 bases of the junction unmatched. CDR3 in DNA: TGTGCCAGCAGTATCGGGACAGGGGGGGACACCATATATTTT. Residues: CASSIGTGGDTIYF.

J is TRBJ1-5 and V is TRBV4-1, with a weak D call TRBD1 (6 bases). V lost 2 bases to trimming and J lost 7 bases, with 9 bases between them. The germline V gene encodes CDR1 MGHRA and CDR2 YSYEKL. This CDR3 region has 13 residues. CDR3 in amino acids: CASSQHRDQPQHF. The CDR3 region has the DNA TGCGCCAGCAGCCAACACAGGGACCAGCCCCAGCATTTT.

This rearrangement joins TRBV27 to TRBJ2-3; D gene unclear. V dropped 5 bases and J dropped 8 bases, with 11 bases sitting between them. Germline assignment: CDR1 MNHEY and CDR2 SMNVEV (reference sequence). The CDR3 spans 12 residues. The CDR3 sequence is CASSPPGGTQYF. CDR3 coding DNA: TGTGCCAGCAGTCCCCCGGGCGGTACGCAGTATTTT.

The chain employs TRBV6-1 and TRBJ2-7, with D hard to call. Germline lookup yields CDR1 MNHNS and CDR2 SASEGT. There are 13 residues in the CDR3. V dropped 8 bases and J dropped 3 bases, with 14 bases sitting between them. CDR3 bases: TGTGCCAGCTTAAGGAGAAGCGACTACGAGCAGTACTTC. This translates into CASLRRSDYEQYF.